The entry below gives a single TCR beta chain sequence along with its context. This clone was picked up one time. No cognate antigen has been identified for it. Qualities for individual bases were not recorded, and no much larger clone is one base off. Libraries came from the immunoSEQ multiplex PCR assay. TCRdb provides this immuneACCESS table in a form limited to in-frame rearrangements. Some clones are lacking; in checked studies, under half of them reflect an unresolved V gene, and why the rest are absent is not known. The sample contains thousands of clones, approximately 66% of them found a single time. About 23% of the sample is in the top ten clones. This entry comes from a study of CD4+ T cells in melanoma (dated by TCRdb to between 2022 and 2023). Study-wide context: Neoantigen-specific CD4+ T cells in human melanoma were what the study investigated. Overall results and qualifications from the work: The report described a correlation between neoantigen-specific CD4+ T cells and the function of CD8+ T cells, macrophages and B cells. Neoantigen-specific CD4+ T cells in melanoma were reported to have a range of differentiation states.

The donors were melanoma patients. The CDR3 has 14 amino acids, counting the end cysteine and phenylalanine. Here the CDR3 DNA is all that survives: 42 bases in frame from base 1. Relative to germline, V is 4 bases shorter and J is 4 bases shorter, with 15 bases between their ends. The clonotype was recovered from a human donor with melanoma. The chain was built from TRBV5-3 and TRBJ2-7; the D gene remains uncertain. TRBV5-3 is recorded as an ORF, its role being uncertain. Sequencing input: cells from a culture (not recorded whether cultured in vitro). The CDR3 region has the sequence CARSLPSLRYEQYF. Here is the DNA: TGTGCCAGAAGCCTACCTTCCTTACGGTACGAGCAGTACTTC.